This T cell receptor beta chain is from a study of regulatory T cells in long-lasting Graves disease (dated by TCRdb to the early 2020s). Notes on the research overall: In the newly diagnosed Graves' disease group, patients had been taking antithyroid drugs for less than 3 months. A total of about 33 samples underwent TCR sequencing: about 13 from persistent and around 20 from newly diagnosed Graves' disease patients. The study was conducted in China and was registered as a clinical trial. Persistent Graves' disease patients were compared with newly diagnosed Graves' disease patients by peripheral blood TCR sequencing and RNA sequencing.

Reading the label with the study, this specimen's time point is: newly diagnosed GD, antithyroid drugs for less than 3 months. For both TCR sequencing and RNA sequencing, RNA was extracted from PBMCs in TRIzol. The diagnosis of Graves' disease followed American Thyroid Association guidelines. Patients for the study were recruited at an endocrinology department in Xi'an, China. Each patient gave 8.5 to 9.5 milliliters of peripheral blood, collected in an EDTA anticoagulant tube. Ficoll Paque Plus density gradient separation was used to isolate PBMCs, and no further T cell sorting was done. RNA quality was checked with an Agilent 2100 Bioanalyzer and agarose gel, and concentration with a NanoDrop 2000. Beyond this particular receptor, the publication reports: As a limitation, the authors acknowledged that the small sample size may reduce accuracy. Because the primary lesion, thyroid tissue, could not be accessed, the study looked at peripheral blood alone. Sequencing and analysis were restricted to the TCR beta chain. Preferential use of TRBV28, TRBJ1-2 and TRBJ2-5 was observed in persistent disease, whereas TRBV20-1 and TRBJ2-1 were favored in newly diagnosed disease. Persistent patients shared more public clonotypes among themselves (fewer than 3,000) than newly diagnosed patients did (roughly 920). Lower TCR Shannon entropy and fewer highly expanded clones were observed in persistent Graves' disease patients than in newly diagnosed patients, which suggested clonal expansion.

V and J are truncated by 7 bases and 10 bases respectively, leaving an intervening sequence of 19 bases. Taken from cysteine to phenylalanine, the CDR3 has 13 residues. Here the CDR3 DNA is all that survives: 39 bases in frame from base 1. Library method: multiplex PCR. Data came from an Illumina HiSeq 4000. TCR beta libraries were built with iRepertoire HTBI primers and Arm-PCR amplification of CDR3 regions. Gel purification was performed on PCR products prior to sequencing. For the original study's pipeline: Gene usage analysis of CDR3 amino acid clonotypes relied on the roughly 64 TRBV and more than twelve TRBJ segments identified across samples. COPE and FqMerger were used to merge filtered high-quality paired reads into contigs. Contigs were aligned with BLAST to IMGT TRBV, TRBD and TRBJ reference genes, and CDR3 was defined per IMGT. Highly expanded clones were defined as clonotypes with a frequency above 0.1%. Repertoire diversity was measured by Shannon entropy, and V-J evenness by the Gini coefficient. Clonotypes shared by more than one individual were considered public. TCRdb trimmed public reads at Q25 via fastp, called clones via MiXCR and kept in-frame beta chains. Each CDR3 protein gets just one entry, which takes the most common genes and DNA from the rows behind it. What appears here as the V and J calls and clone size reflects TCRdb's work, not the paper's. The sample profile shows 500,000 or so distinct CDR3 sequences; 15% to 20% of them were found once. Over 9% of the sample is held by the ten biggest clonotypes.

As regards this clonotype: The antigen it binds to is not known. A much more abundant neighbour one base away suggests this may be a read error.

These sequences were also reported in another study, on T cells in Graves' hyperthyroidism and ophthalmopathy. The second study reports: Graves' hyperthyroidism was defined as stable when no progression to ophthalmopathy occurred over 18 months of follow-up. Hyperthyroidism patients were newly diagnosed, had a disease duration of under 2 months, and were aged 18 to 65 years. Any patient with an uncontrolled infection, another autoimmune disease, pregnancy or lactation was excluded. Diagnoses were based on clinical symptoms, serum thyroxine and TRAb, thyroid ultrasound and orbital computed tomography. For the first round of RT-PCR on the TCR CDR3, the HTBI primer set was used together with the Qiagen OneStep RT-PCR kit. Blood samples also contained most of the expanded thyroid clonotypes (frequency above 0.001), which suggests that blood repertoires may reflect thyroid immune responses. A model built on a 13 V-J signature distinguished ophthalmopathy from stable hyperthyroidism, reaching 85% to 90% sensitivity and around 81% specificity in cross-validation and 80%/75% in testing. In validation, the model predicted progression to ophthalmopathy a median of about 5.9 months before onset, with 65% to 71% sensitivity and roughly 77% specificity. A discovery cohort of fewer than 110 patients, 43 with Graves' ophthalmopathy and approximately 55 with stable Graves' hyperthyroidism, was used to find distinguishing TCR V-J signatures. Whether ophthalmopathy could be predicted prospectively was tested in an independent validation cohort made up of 18 to 20 hyperthyroidism patients plus 17 patients who later progressed to ophthalmopathy. The approximately 100 discovery patients were randomly divided into training and test sets at a 7:3 ratio. In several Graves' hyperthyroidism patients, the study also compared T-cell repertoires from thyroid tissue with T-cell repertoires from blood. After sampling, hyperthyroidism patients received methimazole starting at 30 mg daily, and ophthalmopathy patients received high-dose intravenous methylprednisolone. The libraries were constructed in a second round of multiplex PCR and then size-selected and purified. Libraries were sequenced paired-end with 100 bp reads on an Illumina HiSeq2000. Raw data were processed with SOAPnuke, discarding reads with adapters, uncalled bases, mean Phred below 15, or no exact constant-primer or identifier match. High-quality paired reads were merged using COPE v1.2.5, and each unique nucleotide sequence was defined as a clonotype. MiTCR v1.1 was used to align clonotypes to the IMGT TRBV, TRBD and TRBJ reference segments. Only V-J combinations with frequency above 0.0001, covering about 99% of repertoires, were analysed. A TCS score was defined as the ratio between F50 (clonal expansion) and ExV (chaos), using BLOSUM62-based TCRdist between CDR3 peptides within each V-J. Welch's t-statistics and random forest reduced around 510 V-J features to 13, which were used in a naive Bayes classifier (R e1071). Sample size was not statistically predetermined, and investigators were not blinded to group allocation. The paper describes TCR Vbeta CDR3 sequencing of fewer than 150 peripheral blood samples, made up of fewer than 50 ophthalmopathy patients, around 78 hyperthyroidism patients and 17 progressor patients.

This TCR derives from a middle-aged man with Graves disease. Donor details come from another sample of the same person, matched by shared clones. Sequences were derived from peripheral blood mononuclear cells (PBMCs), sampled at new diagnosis, from a patient treated with antithyroid drugs. The rearranged chain carries TRBV12-3 or TRBV12-4 and TRBJ1-1; the best D guess is TRBD1, with 5 bases matching. The CDR3 amino acid sequence is: CASNGPNQGRAFF. The nucleotide sequence is TGTGCCAGCAATGGCCCAAACCAGGGTCGAGCTTTCTTT.